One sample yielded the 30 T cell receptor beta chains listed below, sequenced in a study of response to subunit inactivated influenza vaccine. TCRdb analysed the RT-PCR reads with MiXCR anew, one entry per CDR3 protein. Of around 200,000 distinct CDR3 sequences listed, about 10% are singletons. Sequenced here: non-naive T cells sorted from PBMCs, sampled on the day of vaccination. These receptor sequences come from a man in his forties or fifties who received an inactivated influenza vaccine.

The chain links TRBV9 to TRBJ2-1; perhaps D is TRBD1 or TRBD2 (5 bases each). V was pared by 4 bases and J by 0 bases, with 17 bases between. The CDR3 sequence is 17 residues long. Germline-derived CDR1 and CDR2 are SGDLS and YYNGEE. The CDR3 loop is CASSPLGVRSSYNEQFF. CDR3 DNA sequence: TGTGCCAGCAGCCCCCTGGGGGTTCGGAGCTCCTACAATGAGCAGTTCTTC.

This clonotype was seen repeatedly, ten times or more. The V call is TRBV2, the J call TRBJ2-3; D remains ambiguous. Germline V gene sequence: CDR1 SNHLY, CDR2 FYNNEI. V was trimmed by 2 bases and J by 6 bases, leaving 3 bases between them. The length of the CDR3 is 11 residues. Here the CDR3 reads CASSERDTQYF. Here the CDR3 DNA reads TGTGCCAGCAGTGAAAGGGATACGCAGTATTTT.

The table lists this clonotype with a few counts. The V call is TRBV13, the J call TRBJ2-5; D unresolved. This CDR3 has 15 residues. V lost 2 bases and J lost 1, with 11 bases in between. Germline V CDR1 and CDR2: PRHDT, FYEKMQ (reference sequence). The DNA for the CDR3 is TGTGCCAGCAGCTTACCTGGGCAGAGCCAAGAGACCCAGTACTTC. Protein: CASSLPGQSQETQYF. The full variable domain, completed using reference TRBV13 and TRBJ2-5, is AAGVIQSPRHLIKEKRETATLKCYPIPRHDTVYWYQQGPGQDPQFLISFYEKMQSDKGSIPDRFSAQQFSDYHSELNMSSLELGDSALYFCASSLPGQSQETQYFGPGTRLLVL.

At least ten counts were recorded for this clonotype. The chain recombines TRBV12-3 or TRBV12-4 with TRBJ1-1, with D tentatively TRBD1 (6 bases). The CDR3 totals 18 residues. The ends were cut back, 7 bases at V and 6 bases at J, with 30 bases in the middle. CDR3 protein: CASTTILLWGAGRAEAFF. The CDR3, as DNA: TGTGCCAGCACCACAATTCTCCTATGGGGGGCGGGGAGAGCTGAAGCTTTCTTT.

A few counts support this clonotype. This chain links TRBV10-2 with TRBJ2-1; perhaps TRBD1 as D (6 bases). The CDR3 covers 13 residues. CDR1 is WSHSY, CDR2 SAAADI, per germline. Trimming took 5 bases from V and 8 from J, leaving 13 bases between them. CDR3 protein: CASSHRDGDEQFF. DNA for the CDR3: TGCGCCAGCAGTCACAGGGATGGGGATGAGCAGTTCTTC.

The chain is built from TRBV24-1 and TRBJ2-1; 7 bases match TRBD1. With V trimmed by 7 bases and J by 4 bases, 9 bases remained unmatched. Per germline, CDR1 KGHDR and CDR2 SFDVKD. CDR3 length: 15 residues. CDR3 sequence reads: CATRGSGTVYNEQFF. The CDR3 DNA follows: TGTGCCACCAGGGGATCCGGGACAGTTTACAATGAGCAGTTCTTC.

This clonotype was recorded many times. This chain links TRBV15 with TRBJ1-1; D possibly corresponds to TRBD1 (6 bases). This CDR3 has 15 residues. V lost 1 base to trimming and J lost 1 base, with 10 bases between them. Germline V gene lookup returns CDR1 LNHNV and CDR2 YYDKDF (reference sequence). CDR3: CATSRGRGANTEAFF. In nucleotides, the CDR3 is TGTGCCACCAGCAGAGGCAGGGGAGCGAACACTGAAGCTTTCTTT.

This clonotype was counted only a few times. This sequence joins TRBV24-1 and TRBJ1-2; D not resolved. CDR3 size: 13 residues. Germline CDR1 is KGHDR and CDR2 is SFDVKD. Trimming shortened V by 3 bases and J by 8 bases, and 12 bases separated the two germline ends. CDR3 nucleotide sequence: TGTGCCACCAGTGATCCCGCAGGTCGCGGCTACACCTTC. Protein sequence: CATSDPAGRGYTF.

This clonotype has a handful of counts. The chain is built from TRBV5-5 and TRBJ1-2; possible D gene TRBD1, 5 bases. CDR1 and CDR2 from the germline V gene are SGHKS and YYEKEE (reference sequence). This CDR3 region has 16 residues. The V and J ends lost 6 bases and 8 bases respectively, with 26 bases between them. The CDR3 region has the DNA TGTGCCAGCACGCGGGACGGCTCATCCTTAACGGGCGGCTACACCTTC. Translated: CASTRDGSSLTGGYTF.

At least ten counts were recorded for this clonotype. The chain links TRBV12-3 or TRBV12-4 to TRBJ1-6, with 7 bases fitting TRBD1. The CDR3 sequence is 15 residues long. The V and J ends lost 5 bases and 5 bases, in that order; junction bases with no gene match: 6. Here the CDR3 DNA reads TGTGCCAGCAGTGTCCGGGACAGAGATAATTCACCCCTCCACTTT. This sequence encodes CASSVRDRDNSPLHF.

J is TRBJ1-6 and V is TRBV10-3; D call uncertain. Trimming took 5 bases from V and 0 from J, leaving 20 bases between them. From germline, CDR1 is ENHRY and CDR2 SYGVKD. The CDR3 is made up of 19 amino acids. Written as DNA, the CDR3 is TGTGCCATCAGTTCAACCCTATTCACCGTCAGCTCCTATAATTCACCCCTCCACTTT. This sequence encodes CAISSTLFTVSSYNSPLHF.

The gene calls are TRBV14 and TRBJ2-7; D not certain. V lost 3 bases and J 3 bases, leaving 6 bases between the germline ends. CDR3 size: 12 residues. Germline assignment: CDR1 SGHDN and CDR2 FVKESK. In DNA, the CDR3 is TGTGCCAGCAGCCAGGGGTTCTACGAGCAGTACTTC. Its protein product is CASSQGFYEQYF.

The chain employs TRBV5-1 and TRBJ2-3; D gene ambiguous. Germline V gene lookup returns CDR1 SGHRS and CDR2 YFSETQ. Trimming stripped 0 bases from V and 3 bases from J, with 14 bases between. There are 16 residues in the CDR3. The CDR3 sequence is CASSLVIDLGTDTQYF. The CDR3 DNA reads TGCGCCAGCAGCTTGGTTATTGACCTCGGGACAGATACGCAGTATTTT.

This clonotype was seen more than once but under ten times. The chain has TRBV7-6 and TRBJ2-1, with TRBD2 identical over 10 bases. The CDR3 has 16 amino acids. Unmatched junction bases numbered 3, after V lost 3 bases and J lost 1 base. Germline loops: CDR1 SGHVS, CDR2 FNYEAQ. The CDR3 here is CASSFFSGRSYNEQFF. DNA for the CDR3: TGTGCCAGCAGCTTTTTTAGCGGGAGGTCCTACAATGAGCAGTTCTTC.

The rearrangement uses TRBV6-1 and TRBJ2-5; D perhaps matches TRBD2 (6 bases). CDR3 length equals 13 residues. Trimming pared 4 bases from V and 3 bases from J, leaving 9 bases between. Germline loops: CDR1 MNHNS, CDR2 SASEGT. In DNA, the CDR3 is TGTGCCAGCAGTGTTCAGCGGGAAGAGACCCAGTACTTC. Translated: CASSVQREETQYF.

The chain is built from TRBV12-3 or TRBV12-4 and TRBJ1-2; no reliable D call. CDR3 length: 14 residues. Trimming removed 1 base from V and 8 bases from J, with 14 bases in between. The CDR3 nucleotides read TGTGCCAGCAGTTTAGAGTGGGCCGGTGGGGGCTACACCTTC. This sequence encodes CASSLEWAGGGYTF.

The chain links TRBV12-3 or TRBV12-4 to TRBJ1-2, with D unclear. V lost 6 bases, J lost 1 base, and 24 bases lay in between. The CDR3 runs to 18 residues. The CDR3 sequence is CASSSYPLRPSFNYGYTF. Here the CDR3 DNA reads TGTGCCAGCAGCTCCTACCCACTGAGACCGTCGTTTAACTATGGCTACACCTTC.

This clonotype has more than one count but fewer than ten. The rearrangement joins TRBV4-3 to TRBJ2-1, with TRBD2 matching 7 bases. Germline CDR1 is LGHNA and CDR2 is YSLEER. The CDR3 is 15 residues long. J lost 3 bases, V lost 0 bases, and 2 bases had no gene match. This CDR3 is CASSQDRDYYNEQFF. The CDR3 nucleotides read TGCGCCAGCAGCCAAGACCGGGACTACTACAATGAGCAGTTCTTC.

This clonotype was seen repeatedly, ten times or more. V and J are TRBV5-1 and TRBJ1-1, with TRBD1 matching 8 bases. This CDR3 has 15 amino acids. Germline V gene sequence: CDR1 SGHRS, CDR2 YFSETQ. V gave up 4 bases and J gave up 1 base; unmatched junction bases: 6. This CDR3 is CASSMTGDSNTEAFF. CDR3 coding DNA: TGCGCCAGCAGCATGACAGGGGACTCGAACACTGAAGCTTTCTTT.

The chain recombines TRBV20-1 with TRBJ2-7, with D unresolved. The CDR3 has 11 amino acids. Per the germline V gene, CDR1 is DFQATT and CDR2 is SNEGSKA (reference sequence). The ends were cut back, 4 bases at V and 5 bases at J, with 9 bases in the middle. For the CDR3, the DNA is TGCAGTGCTATAGTTTGGGACGAGCAGTACTTC. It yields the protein CSAIVWDEQYF.

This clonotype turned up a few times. The CDR3 loop reads CASSFTTGHNSPLHF. DNA for the CDR3: TGTGCCAGCAGCTTTACGACGGGGCACAATTCACCCCTCCACTTT. This sequence joins TRBV11-2 and TRBJ1-6, with D possibly being TRBD1 (5 bases). The CDR3 runs 15 residues. Trimming removed 3 bases at V and 7 bases at J, with 13 bases between. Germline-derived CDR1 and CDR2 are SGHAT and FQNNGV.

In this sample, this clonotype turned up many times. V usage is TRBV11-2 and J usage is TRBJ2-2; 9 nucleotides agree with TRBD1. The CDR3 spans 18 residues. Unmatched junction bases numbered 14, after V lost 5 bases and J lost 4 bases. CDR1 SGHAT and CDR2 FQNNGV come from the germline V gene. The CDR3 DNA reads TGTGCCAGCAGCACTAGCCCTTACAGGGGGCGCGGCACCGGGGAGCTGTTTTTT. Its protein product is CASSTSPYRGRGTGELFF.

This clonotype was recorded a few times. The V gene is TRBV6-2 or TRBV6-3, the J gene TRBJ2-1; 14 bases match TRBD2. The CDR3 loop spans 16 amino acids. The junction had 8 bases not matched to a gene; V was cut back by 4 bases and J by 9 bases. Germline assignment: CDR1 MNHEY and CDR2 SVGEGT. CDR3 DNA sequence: TGTGCCAGCAGTTGGACTAGCGGGAGGCTCTTTGGTGAGCAGTTCTTC. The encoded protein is CASSWTSGRLFGEQFF.

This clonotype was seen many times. CDR3 coding DNA: TGCAGTGCGTCCCATCGTCGGGGTGTCAACATTCAGTACTTC. Translated, it gives CSASHRRGVNIQYF. This rearrangement joins TRBV20-1 to TRBJ2-4; maybe TRBD2 (5 bases). The CDR3 loop spans 14 amino acids. Between the trimmed V and J ends, which lost 6 bases and 7 bases, there was a span of 19 bases. Per germline, CDR1 DFQATT and CDR2 SNEGSKA (reference sequence).

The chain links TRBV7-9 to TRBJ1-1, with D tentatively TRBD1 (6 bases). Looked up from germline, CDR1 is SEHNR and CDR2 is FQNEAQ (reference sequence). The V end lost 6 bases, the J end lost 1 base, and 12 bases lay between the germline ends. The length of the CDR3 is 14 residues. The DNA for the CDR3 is TGTGCCAGCAGTGCCTACAGGGAGAACACTGAAGCTTTCTTT. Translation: CASSAYRENTEAFF.

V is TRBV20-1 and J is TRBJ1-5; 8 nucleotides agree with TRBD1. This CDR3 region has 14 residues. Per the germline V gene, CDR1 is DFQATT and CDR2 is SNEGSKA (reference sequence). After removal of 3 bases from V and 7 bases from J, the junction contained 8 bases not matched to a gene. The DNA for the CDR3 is TGCAGTGCTAGGGGGCTCCAGGGGGCACAGCCCCAGCATTTT. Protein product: CSARGLQGAQPQHF.

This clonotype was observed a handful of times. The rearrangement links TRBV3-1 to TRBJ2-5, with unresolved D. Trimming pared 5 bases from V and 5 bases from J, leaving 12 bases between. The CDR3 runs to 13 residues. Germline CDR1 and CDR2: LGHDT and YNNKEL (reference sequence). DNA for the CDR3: TGTGCCAGCAGCACACGTGGGTGGGAGACCCAGTACTTC. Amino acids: CASSTRGWETQYF.

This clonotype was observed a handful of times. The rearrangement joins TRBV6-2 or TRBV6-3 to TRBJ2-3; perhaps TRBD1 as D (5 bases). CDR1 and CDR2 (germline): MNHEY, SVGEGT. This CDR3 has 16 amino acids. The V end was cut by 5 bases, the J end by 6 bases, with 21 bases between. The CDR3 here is CASSRALTWGVDTQYF. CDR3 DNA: TGTGCCAGCAGTCGGGCCCTCACATGGGGCGTCGATACGCAGTATTTT.

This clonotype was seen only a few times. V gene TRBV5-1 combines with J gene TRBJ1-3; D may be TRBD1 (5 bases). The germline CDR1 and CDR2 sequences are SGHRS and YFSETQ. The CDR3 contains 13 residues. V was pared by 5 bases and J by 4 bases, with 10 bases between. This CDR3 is CASSRGEGNTIYF. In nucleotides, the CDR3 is TGCGCCAGCAGTCGGGGGGAAGGAAACACCATATATTTT.

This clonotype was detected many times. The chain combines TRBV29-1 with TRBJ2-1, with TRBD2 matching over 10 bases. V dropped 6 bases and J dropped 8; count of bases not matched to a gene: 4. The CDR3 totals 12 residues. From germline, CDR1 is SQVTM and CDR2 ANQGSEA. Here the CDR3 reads CSVAGTSDEQFF. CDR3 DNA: TGCAGCGTAGCCGGGACTAGCGATGAGCAGTTCTTC.